In this sample, the clone carrying this T cell receptor (beta chain) turned up a few times. This CDR3 region has 13 residues. The germline CDR1 and CDR2 sequences are MNHEY and SMNVEV (reference sequence). With 3 bases clipped from V and 7 bases from J, the junction kept 1 base outside the gene matches. The entry originates in a study of cytomegalovirus exposure and HLA in healthy donors. The primer mix had 60 Vbeta and 13 Jbeta primers. Sequencing used immunoSEQ multiplex PCR; TCRdb keeps in-frame clones, though not all of them. This table has 210,000 or so clones, around 83% appearing once. The specimen was PBMCs. This clonotype originated in a girl aged 2 to 10 in good health and CMV-seronegative. The chain carries TRBV27 and TRBJ1-4; 8 bases align to TRBD1. CDR3 protein: CASSFRGREKLFF. As DNA, the CDR3 is TGTGCCAGCAGTTTCAGGGGGCGTGAAAAACTGTTTTTT.